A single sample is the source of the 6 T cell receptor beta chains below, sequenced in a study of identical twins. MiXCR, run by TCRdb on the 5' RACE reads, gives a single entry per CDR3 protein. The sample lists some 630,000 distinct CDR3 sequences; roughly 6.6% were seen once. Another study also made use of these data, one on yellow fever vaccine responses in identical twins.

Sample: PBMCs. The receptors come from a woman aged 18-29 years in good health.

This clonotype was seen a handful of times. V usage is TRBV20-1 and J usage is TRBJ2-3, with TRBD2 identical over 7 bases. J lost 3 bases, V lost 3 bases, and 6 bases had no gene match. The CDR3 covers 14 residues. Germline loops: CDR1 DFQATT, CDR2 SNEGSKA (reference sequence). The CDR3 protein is CSASGRERTDTQYF. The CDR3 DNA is TGCAGTGCTAGCGGGCGGGAGAGGACAGATACGCAGTATTTT.

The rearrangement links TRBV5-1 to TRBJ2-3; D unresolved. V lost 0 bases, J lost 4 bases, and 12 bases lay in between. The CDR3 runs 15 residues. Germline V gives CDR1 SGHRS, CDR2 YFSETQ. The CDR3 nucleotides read TGCGCCAGCAGCTTGGTCGGGTATTCGGCAGATACGCAGTATTTT. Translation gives CASSLVGYSADTQYF. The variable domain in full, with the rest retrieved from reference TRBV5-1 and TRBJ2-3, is KAGVTQTPRYLIKTRGQQVTLSCSPISGHRSVSWYQQTPGQGLQFLFEYFSETQRNKGNFPGRFSGRQFSNSRSEMNVSTLELGDSALYLCASSLVGYSADTQYFGPGTRLTVL.

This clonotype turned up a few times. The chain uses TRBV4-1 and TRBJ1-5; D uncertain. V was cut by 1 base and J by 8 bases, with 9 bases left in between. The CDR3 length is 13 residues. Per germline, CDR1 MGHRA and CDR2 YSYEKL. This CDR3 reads CASSQALTEPQHF. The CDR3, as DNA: TGCGCCAGCAGCCAAGCGCTTACAGAGCCCCAGCATTTT.

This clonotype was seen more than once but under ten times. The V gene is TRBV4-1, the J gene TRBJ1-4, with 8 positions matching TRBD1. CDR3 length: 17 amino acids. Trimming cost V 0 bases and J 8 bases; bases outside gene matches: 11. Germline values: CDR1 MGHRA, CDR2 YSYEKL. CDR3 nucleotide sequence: TGCGCCAGCAGCCAAGAGCCGGCAGGGGGCCACCTAGAAAAACTGTTTTTT. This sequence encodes CASSQEPAGGHLEKLFF.

Written as DNA, the CDR3 is TGCGCCAGCAGCCAGACAGAGACTAGGGTGAGGGGCATTCGGCAGCAGTTCTTC. Translation: CASSQTETRVRGIRQQFF. The chain joins TRBV4-1 to TRBJ2-1, with D possibly matching TRBD2 (6 bases). Germline lookup yields CDR1 MGHRA and CDR2 YSYEKL. V was pared by 3 bases and J by 11 bases, with 29 bases between. This CDR3 is built from 18 residues.

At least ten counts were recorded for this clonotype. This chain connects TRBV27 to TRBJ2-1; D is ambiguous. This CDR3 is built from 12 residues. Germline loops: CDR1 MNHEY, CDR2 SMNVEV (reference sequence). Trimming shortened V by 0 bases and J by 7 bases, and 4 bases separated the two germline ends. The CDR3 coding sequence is TGTGCCAGCAGTTTATCAGGGAATGAGCAGTTCTTC. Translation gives CASSLSGNEQFF.